These 21 T cell receptor beta chains came from one sample sequenced in a study of cytomegalovirus exposure and HLA in healthy donors. The PCR had 60 Vbeta and 13 Jbeta primers. Profiling relied on immunoSEQ multiplex PCR, and the TCRdb table lists in-frame clones only, not all of them. The sample lists over 250,000 clones; just over 85% were seen once. Sequencing was done on a sample of PBMCs. These receptors all come from a man aged 35 to 55 in good health and CMV-seropositive.

The chain carries TRBV5-4 and TRBJ2-5; 10 positions match TRBD1. The CDR3 length is 15 residues. The V gene end was trimmed by 1 base and the J gene end by 1 base; junction bases not matched to a gene: 1. Germline-derived CDR1 and CDR2 are SGHNT and YYREEE (reference sequence). CDR3 sequence (DNA): TGTGCCAGCAGCTTGAGGACAGGGGGCCAAGAGACCCAGTACTTC. It is translated as CASSLRTGGQETQYF.

The CDR3 nucleotides are TGTGCCAGCAGCTCGAAAACCCCGGGACTAGCGTCCCTTGGAGAGCAGTTCTTC. Its translation: CASSSKTPGLASLGEQFF. This chain links TRBV7-9 with TRBJ2-1; 10 nucleotides match TRBD2. V lost 4 bases to trimming and J lost 10 bases; unmatched junction nucleotides: 19. The CDR3 length is 18 residues. Per the germline V gene, CDR1 is SEHNR and CDR2 is FQNEAQ (reference sequence).

This clone was recorded only once. CDR3 loop: CSVTSGRPSYEQYF. The CDR3 coding sequence is TGCAGCGTCACTAGCGGGAGGCCCTCCTACGAGCAGTACTTC. The rearrangement links TRBV29-1 to TRBJ2-7, with 12 bases that match TRBD2. V lost 6 bases, J lost 0 bases, and 3 bases stayed unmatched. Germline V lookup: CDR1 SQVTM, CDR2 ANQGSEA. This CDR3 region has 14 residues.

The chain has TRBV6-6 and TRBJ1-1, with a weak D call TRBD1 (5 bases). V lost 4 bases, J lost 4 bases, and 16 bases lay in between. Per germline, CDR1 MNHNY and CDR2 SVGAGI (reference sequence). There are 15 residues in the CDR3. The CDR3 is CASSSRQRSGTEAFF. Written as DNA, the CDR3 is TGTGCCAGCAGTTCAAGACAGAGGTCTGGCACTGAAGCTTTCTTT.

The chain employs TRBV4-2 and TRBJ2-2; D remains ambiguous. The V gene's germline CDR1 is LGHNA and CDR2 YNFKEQ. With 4 bases removed from V and 9 bases from J, the gap between germline ends came to 9 bases. The CDR3 runs 12 residues. The CDR3: CASSPQRRELFF. DNA of the CDR3: TGTGCCAGCAGCCCCCAGCGCCGGGAGCTGTTTTTT.

The V gene is TRBV2, the J gene TRBJ2-5; 9 bases are a match to TRBD1. The CDR3 loop spans 16 amino acids. V shed 1 base and J 5 bases; nucleotides not matched to a gene: 8. Germline CDR1 is SNHLY and CDR2 is FYNNEI. The CDR3 spells CASSEGDRARWETQYF. In DNA, the CDR3 is TGTGCCAGCAGTGAAGGGGACAGGGCAAGGTGGGAGACCCAGTACTTC.

The chain couples TRBV7-3 to TRBJ2-1, with 7 bases aligning to TRBD2. The CDR3 totals 15 residues. The germline V gene encodes CDR1 SGHTA and CDR2 FQGTGA. The J segment lost 5 bases and the V segment lost 3 bases, leaving 7 bases of the junction unmatched. The DNA of the CDR3 is TGTGCCAGCAGCTTGACCGGGACTATTGACAATGAGCAGTTCTTC. Translation: CASSLTGTIDNEQFF.

This chain links TRBV10-1 with TRBJ2-3; D call uncertain. CDR1 is WNHNN and CDR2 is SYGVQD in the germline V gene (reference sequence). V was cut by 9 bases and J by 2 bases, with 3 bases left in between. This CDR3 region has 10 residues. CDR3 sequence (DNA): TGCGCCAGTCACACAGATACGCAGTATTTT. Encoded protein: CASHTDTQYF.

The chain recombines TRBV2 with TRBJ2-7, with D possibly TRBD2 on 5 matching bases. The germline CDR1 and CDR2 sequences are SNHLY and FYNNEI. The CDR3 loop spans 15 amino acids. With 1 base removed from V and 5 bases from J, the gap between germline ends came to 15 bases. The CDR3, as DNA: TGTGCCAGCAGTGAAGAAGCTAGCTCAGGCCACGAGCAGTACTTC. Its translation: CASSEEASSGHEQYF.

This clone was observed a single time. The chain is built from TRBV30 and TRBJ2-7; 8 bases agree with TRBD1. CDR1 is GTSNPN and CDR2 is SVGIG in the germline V gene (reference sequence). V was pared by 5 bases and J by 2 bases, with 5 bases of the junction left unmatched. The length of the CDR3 is 13 residues. CDR3 residues: CAWVDRAAYEQYF. In nucleotides, the CDR3 is TGTGCCTGGGTGGACAGGGCCGCCTACGAGCAGTACTTC.

J is TRBJ2-5 and V is TRBV14; 8 nucleotides match TRBD2. The V segment lost 3 bases and the J segment 1 base; nucleotides outside the gene matches: 4. Germline values: CDR1 SGHDN, CDR2 FVKESK. This CDR3 is 15 amino acids long. CDR3 protein: CASSHSLAGQETQYF. The CDR3 DNA reads TGTGCCAGCAGCCACAGTCTAGCGGGCCAAGAGACCCAGTACTTC.

CDR3 amino acids: CASSPGTGPSYEQYF. As DNA, the CDR3 is TGCGCCAGCTCCCCCGGGACAGGACCCTCCTACGAGCAGTACTTC. The chain combines TRBV5-1 with TRBJ2-7; 8 positions agree with TRBD1. V was pared by 7 bases and J by 0 bases, with 9 bases of the junction left unmatched. This CDR3 spans 15 amino acids. From germline, CDR1 is SGHRS and CDR2 YFSETQ.

The rearrangement links TRBV7-2 to TRBJ2-7; a possible D gene is TRBD2 (6 bases). Looked up from germline, CDR1 is SGHTA and CDR2 is FQGNSA. Trimming shortened V by 5 bases and J by 2 bases, and 16 bases separated the two germline ends. The CDR3 has 15 residues. CDR3 nucleotide sequence: TGTGCCAGCAGCCAGACTAGTGTTCGGCCCTACGAGCAGTACTTC. This translates into CASSQTSVRPYEQYF. Full variable domain (outside the CDR3, taken from reference TRBV7-2 and TRBJ2-7): GAGVSQSPSNKVTEKGKDVELRCDPISGHTALYWYRQSLGQGLEFLIYFQGNSAPDKSGLPSDRFSAERTGGSVSTLTIQRTQQEDSAVYLCASSQTSVRPYEQYFGPGTRLTVT.

V and J are TRBV6-5 and TRBJ1-5, with D perhaps TRBD1 (5 bases). Germline lookup yields CDR1 MNHEY and CDR2 SVGAGI. CDR3 length: 14 residues. Deletions cut 2 bases from V and 1 base from J, with 6 bases between. CDR3 protein: CASSYRQSNQPQHF. In DNA, the CDR3 is TGTGCCAGCAGTTACAGACAGAGCAATCAGCCCCAGCATTTT.

This clone was seen only once. This sequence joins TRBV19 and TRBJ2-7; 8 positions agree with TRBD1. CDR1 and CDR2 (germline): LNHDA, SQIVND (reference sequence). The V gene end was trimmed by 4 bases and the J gene end by 4 bases; junction bases not matched to a gene: 6. This CDR3 region has 14 residues. The CDR3 protein is CASSSDRGSYEQYF. In nucleotides, the CDR3 is TGTGCCAGTAGTAGCGACAGGGGATCGTACGAGCAGTACTTC. The full variable domain, its missing parts supplied by reference TRBV19 and TRBJ2-7, is DGGITQSPKYLFRKEGQNVTLSCEQNLNHDAMYWYRQDPGQGLRLIYYSQIVNDFQKGDIAEGYSVSREKKESFPLTVTSAQKNPTAFYLCASSSDRGSYEQYFGPGTRLTVT.

V gene TRBV2 combines with J gene TRBJ2-7, with 10 positions matching TRBD1. The germline gives CDR1 SNHLY, CDR2 FYNNEI. The CDR3 extends over 15 amino acids. V lost 6 bases, J lost 0 bases, and 5 bases stayed unmatched. The CDR3 DNA is TGTGCCAGCAGGGACAGGGGGTTAGGCTCCTACGAGCAGTACTTC. Translated, it gives CASRDRGLGSYEQYF.

This chain connects TRBV5-1 to TRBJ2-5; 10 nucleotides match TRBD2. Germline V CDR1 and CDR2: SGHRS, YFSETQ. V was clipped by 2 bases and J by 4 bases; unmatched bases: 8. The CDR3 loop spans 16 amino acids. The CDR3 DNA follows: TGCGCCAGCAGCTTCCTAGCGGGAGTTAGGTCAGAGACCCAGTACTTC. Encoded protein: CASSFLAGVRSETQYF.

The chain carries TRBV18 and TRBJ2-1; the match to TRBD1 covers 11 bases. Germline trimming cut 3 bases from V and 0 bases from J; bases unmatched to any gene: 4. CDR1 KGHSH and CDR2 LQKENI come from the germline V gene. The CDR3 covers 17 residues. The CDR3 DNA sequence: TGTGCCAGCTCACCGGGGACAGGGGGTAGCTCCTACAATGAGCAGTTCTTC. Encoded protein: CASSPGTGGSSYNEQFF.

This chain uses TRBV7-9 with TRBJ2-3; 9 nucleotides agree with TRBD1. The CDR3 is 16 residues long. Germline CDR1 is SEHNR and CDR2 is FQNEAQ (reference sequence). V dropped 5 bases and J dropped 4; count of bases not matched to a gene: 10. CDR3 amino acids: CASSPRQGEGSDTQYF. Written as DNA, the CDR3 is TGTGCCAGCAGCCCGCGACAGGGGGAGGGCTCAGATACGCAGTATTTT. Based on the CDR3 plus reference TRBV7-9 and TRBJ2-3, the full variable domain is DTGVSQNPRHKITKRGQNVTFRCDPISEHNRLYWYRQTLGQGPEFLTYFQNEAQLEKSRLLSDRFSAERPKGSFSTLEIQRTEQGDSAMYLCASSPRQGEGSDTQYFGPGTRLTVL.

This chain connects TRBV19 to TRBJ2-7; 10 bases are a match to TRBD2. Per germline, CDR1 LNHDA and CDR2 SQIVND (reference sequence). V lost 3 bases, J lost 4 bases, and 3 bases stayed unmatched. The CDR3 extends over 14 amino acids. CDR3 sequence reads: CASSIASGSYEQYF. The CDR3 bases are TGTGCCAGTAGTATCGCTAGCGGGAGTTACGAGCAGTACTTC.

The CDR3 spells CASSLLVSGSYEQYF. The CDR3 coding sequence is TGCGCCAGCAGCTTGCTGGTTAGCGGGAGCTACGAGCAGTACTTC. The chain has TRBV5-1 and TRBJ2-7; TRBD2 aligns across 9 bases. This CDR3 has 15 amino acids. CDR1 is SGHRS and CDR2 is YFSETQ in the germline V gene. The V segment lost 1 base and the J segment 3 bases; nucleotides outside the gene matches: 5.